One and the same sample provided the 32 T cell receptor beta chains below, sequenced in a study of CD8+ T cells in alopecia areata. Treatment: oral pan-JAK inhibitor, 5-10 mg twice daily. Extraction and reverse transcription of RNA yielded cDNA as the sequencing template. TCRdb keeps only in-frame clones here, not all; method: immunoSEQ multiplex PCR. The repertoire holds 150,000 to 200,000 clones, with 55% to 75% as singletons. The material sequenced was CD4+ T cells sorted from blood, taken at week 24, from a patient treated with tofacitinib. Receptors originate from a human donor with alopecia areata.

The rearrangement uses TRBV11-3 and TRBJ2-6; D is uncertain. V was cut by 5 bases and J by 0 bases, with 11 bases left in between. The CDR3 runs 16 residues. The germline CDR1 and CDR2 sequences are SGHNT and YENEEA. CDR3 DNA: TGTGCCAGCAGCCTCGGCGGAGTCTCTGGGGCCAACGTCCTGACTTTC. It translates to CASSLGGVSGANVLTF.

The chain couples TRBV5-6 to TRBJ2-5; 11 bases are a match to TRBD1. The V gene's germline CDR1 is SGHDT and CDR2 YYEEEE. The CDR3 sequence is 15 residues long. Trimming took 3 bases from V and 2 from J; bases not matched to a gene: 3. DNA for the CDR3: TGTGCCAGCAGCTCCCGGGACAGGGGGCAAGAGACCCAGTACTTC. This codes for CASSSRDRGQETQYF. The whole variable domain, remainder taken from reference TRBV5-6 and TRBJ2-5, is DAGVTQSPTHLIKTRGQQVTLRCSPKSGHDTVSWYQQALGQGPQFIFQYYEEEERQRGNFPDRFSGHQFPNYSSELNVNALLLGDSALYLCASSSRDRGQETQYFGPGTRLLVL.

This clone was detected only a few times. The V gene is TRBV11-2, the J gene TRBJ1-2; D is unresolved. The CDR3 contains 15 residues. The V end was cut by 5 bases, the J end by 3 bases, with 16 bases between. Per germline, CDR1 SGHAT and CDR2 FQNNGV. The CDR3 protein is CASSPTGGRDYGYTF. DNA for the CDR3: TGTGCCAGCAGCCCCACTGGAGGGCGCGACTATGGCTACACCTTC.

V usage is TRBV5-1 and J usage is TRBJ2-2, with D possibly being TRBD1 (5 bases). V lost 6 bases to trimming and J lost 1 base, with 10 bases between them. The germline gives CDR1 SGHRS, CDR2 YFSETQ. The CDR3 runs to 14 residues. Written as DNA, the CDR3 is TGCGCCAGCAAAGACACAGGGAACACCGGGGAGCTGTTTTTT. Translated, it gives CASKDTGNTGELFF. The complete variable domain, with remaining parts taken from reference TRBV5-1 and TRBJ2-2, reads KAGVTQTPRYLIKTRGQQVTLSCSPISGHRSVSWYQQTPGQGLQFLFEYFSETQRNKGNFPGRFSGRQFSNSRSEMNVSTLELGDSALYLCASKDTGNTGELFFGEGSRLTVL.

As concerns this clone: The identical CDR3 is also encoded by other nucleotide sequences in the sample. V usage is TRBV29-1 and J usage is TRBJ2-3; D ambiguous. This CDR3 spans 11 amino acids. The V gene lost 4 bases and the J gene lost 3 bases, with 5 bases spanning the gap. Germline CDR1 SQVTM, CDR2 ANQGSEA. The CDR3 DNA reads TGCAGCGTTGGACGGACAGATACGCAGTATTTT. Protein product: CSVGRTDTQYF.

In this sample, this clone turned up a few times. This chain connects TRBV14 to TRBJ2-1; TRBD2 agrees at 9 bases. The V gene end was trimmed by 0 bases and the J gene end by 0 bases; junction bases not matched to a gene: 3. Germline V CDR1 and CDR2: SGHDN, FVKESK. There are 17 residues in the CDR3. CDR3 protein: CASSQESGGFSYNEQFF. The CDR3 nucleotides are TGTGCCAGCAGCCAAGAAAGCGGGGGGTTCTCCTACAATGAGCAGTTCTTC.

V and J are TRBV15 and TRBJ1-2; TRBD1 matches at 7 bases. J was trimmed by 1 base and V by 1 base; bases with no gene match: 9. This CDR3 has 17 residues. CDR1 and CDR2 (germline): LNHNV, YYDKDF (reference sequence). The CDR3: CATSRVSGTEHNYGYTF. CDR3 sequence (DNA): TGTGCCACCAGCAGAGTTTCCGGGACAGAACATAACTATGGCTACACCTTC.

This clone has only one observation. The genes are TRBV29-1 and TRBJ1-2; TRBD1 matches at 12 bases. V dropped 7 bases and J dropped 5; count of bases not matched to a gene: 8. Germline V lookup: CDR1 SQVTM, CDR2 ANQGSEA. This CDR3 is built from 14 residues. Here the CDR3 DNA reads TGCAGCGGAGGGACAGGGGGCGAGTTGTATGGCTACACCTTC. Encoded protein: CSGGTGGELYGYTF.

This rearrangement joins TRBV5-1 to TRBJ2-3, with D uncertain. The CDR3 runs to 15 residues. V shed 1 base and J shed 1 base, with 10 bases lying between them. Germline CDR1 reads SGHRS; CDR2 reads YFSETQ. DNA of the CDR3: TGCGCCAGCAGCTTGTCAGGAGAGGGCACAGATACGCAGTATTTT. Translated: CASSLSGEGTDTQYF.

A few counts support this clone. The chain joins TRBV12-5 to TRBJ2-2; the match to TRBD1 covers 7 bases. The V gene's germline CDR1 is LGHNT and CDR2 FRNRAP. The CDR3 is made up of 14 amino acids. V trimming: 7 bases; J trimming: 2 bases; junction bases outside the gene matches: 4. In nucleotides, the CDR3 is TGTGCTAGTGCACAGGGGCTAAACACCGGGGAGCTGTTTTTT. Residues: CASAQGLNTGELFF.

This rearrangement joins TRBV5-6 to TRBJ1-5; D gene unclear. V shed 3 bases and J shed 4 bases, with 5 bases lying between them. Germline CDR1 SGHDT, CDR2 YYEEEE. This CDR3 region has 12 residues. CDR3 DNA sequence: TGTGCCAGCAGCTCTCTAAATCAGCCCCAGCATTTT. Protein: CASSSLNQPQHF.

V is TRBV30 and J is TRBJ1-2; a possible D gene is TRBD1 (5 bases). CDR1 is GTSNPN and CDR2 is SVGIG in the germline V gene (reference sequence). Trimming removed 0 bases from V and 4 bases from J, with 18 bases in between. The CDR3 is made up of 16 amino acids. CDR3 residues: CAWSVLSGQGRYGYTF. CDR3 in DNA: TGTGCCTGGAGTGTACTCAGTGGACAAGGCCGCTATGGCTACACCTTC.

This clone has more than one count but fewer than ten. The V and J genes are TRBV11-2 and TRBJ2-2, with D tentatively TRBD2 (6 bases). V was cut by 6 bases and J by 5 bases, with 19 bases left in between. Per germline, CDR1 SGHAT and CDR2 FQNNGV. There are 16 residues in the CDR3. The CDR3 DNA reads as TGTGCCAGCAGTTTCTCAGCTCGCCGGGGGACCGGGGAGCTGTTTTTT. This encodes CASSFSARRGTGELFF.

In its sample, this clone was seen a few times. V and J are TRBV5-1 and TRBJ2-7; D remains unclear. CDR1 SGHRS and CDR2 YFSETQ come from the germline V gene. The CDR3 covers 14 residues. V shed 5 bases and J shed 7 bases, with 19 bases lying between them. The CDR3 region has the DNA TGCGCCAGCAGTTTCGGACGGTTCCCGTGGGAGCAGTACTTC. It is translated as CASSFGRFPWEQYF.

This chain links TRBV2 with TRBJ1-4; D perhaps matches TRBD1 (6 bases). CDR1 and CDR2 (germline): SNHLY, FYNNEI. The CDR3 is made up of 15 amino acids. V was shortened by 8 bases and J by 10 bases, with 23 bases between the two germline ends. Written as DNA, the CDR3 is TGTGCCAGCGGAACGCAGGGGCTAGTAATGACAAAACTGTTTTTT. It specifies CASGTQGLVMTKLFF.

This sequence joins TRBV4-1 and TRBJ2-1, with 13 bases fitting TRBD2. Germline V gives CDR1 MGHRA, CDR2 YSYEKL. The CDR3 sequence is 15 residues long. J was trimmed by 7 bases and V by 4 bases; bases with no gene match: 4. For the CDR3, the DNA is TGCGCCAGCAGCCTCGGGACTAGCGGGGCGAATGAGCAGTTCTTC. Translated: CASSLGTSGANEQFF.

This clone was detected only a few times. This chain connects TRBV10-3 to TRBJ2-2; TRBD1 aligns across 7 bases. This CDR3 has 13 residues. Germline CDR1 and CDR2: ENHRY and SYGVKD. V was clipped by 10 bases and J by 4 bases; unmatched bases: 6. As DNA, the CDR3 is TGTGCCAGCCTGGGACAGACCACCGGGGAGCTGTTTTTT. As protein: CASLGQTTGELFF.

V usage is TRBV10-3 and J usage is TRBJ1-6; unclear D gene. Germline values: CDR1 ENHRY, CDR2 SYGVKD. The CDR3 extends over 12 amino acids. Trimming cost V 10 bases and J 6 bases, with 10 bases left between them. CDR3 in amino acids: CATGGPNSPLHF. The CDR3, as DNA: TGTGCCACCGGTGGACCTAATTCACCCCTCCACTTT.

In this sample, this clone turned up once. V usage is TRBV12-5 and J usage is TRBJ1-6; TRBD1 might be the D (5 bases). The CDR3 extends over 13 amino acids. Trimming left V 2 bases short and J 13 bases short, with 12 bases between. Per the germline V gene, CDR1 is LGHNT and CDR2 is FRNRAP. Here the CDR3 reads CASGLLTGGPLHF. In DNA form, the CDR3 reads TGTGCTAGTGGTTTGCTCACCGGGGGGCCCCTCCACTTT. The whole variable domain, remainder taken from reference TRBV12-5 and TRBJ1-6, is DARVTQTPRHKVTEMGQEVTMRCQPILGHNTVFWYRQTMMQGLELLAYFRNRAPLDDSGMPKDRFSAEMPDATLATLKIQPSEPRDSAVYFCASGLLTGGPLHFGNGTRLTVT.

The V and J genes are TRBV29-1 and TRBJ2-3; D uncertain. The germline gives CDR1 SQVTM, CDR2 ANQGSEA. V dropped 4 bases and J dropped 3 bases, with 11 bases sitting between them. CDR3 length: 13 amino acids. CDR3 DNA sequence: TGCAGCGTTGCAGCCCCCGCGACAGATACGCAGTATTTT. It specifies CSVAAPATDTQYF.

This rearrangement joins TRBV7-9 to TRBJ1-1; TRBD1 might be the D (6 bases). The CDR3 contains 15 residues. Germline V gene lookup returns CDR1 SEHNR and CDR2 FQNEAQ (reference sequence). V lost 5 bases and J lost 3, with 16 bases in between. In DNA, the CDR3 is TGTGCCAGCAGCATAGGAGGGGGGAGGGACACTGAAGCTTTCTTT. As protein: CASSIGGGRDTEAFF.

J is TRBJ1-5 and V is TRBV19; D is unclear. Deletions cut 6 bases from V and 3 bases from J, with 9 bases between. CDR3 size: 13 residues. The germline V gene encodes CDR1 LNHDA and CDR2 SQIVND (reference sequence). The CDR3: CASRRQVNQPQHF. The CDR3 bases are TGTGCCAGTAGACGACAAGTCAATCAGCCCCAGCATTTT.

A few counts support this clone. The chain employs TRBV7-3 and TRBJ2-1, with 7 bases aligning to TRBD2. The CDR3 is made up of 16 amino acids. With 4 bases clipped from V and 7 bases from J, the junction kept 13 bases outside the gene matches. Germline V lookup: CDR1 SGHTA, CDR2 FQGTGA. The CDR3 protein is CASSSSGPGMKNEQFF. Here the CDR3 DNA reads TGTGCCAGCAGCTCTAGCGGCCCCGGAATGAAGAATGAGCAGTTCTTC. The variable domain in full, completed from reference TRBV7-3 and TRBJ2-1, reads GAGVSQTPSNKVTEKGKYVELRCDPISGHTALYWYRQSLGQGPEFLIYFQGTGAADDSGLPNDRFFAVRPEGSVSTLKIQRTERGDSAVYLCASSSSGPGMKNEQFFGPGTRLTVL.

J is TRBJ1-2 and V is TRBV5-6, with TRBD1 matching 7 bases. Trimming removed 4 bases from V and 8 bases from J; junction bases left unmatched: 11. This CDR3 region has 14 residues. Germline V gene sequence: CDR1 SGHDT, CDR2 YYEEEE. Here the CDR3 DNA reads TGTGCCAGCAGCACGGGACAGAGGGGATCGGGCTACACCTTC. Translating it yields CASSTGQRGSGYTF.

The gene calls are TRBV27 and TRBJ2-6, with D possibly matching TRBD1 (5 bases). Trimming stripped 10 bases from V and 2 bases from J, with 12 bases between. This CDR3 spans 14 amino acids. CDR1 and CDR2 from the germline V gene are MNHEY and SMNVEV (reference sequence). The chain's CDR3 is CATQARAGANVLTF. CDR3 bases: TGTGCCACCCAAGCCAGGGCTGGGGCCAACGTCCTGACTTTC.

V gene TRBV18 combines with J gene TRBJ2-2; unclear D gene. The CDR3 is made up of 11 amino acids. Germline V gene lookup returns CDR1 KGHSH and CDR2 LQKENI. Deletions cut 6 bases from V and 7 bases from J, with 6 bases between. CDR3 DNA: TGTGCCAGCTCCCGCGGCGGGGAGCTGTTTTTT. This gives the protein CASSRGGELFF.

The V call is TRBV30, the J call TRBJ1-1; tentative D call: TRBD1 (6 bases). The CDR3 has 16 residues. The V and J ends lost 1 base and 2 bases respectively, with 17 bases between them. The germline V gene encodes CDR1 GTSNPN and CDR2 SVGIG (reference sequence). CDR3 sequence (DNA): TGTGCCTGGAGTGGGACTCGGGACACCTTAAACACTGAAGCTTTCTTT. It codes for CAWSGTRDTLNTEAFF.

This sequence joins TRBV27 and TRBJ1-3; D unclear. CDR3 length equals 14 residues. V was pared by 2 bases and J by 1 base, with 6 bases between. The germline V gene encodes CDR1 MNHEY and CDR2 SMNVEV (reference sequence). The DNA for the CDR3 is TGTGCCAGCAGTTTAAGTGGATCTGGAAACACCATATATTTT. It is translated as CASSLSGSGNTIYF.

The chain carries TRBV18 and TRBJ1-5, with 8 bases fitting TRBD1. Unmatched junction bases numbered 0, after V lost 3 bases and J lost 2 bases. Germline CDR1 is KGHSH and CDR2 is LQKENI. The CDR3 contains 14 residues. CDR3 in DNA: TGTGCCAGCTCACCGGACAGGGGCAATCAGCCCCAGCATTTT. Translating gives CASSPDRGNQPQHF.

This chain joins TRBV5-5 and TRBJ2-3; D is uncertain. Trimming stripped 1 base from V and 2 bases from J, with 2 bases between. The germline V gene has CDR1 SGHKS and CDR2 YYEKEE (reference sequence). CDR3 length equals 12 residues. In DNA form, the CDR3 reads TGTGCCAGCAGCTTGAACACAGATACGCAGTATTTT. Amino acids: CASSLNTDTQYF. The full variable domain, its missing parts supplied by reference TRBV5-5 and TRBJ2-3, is DAGVTQSPTHLIKTRGQQVTLRCSPISGHKSVSWYQQVLGQGPQFIFQYYEKEERGRGNFPDRFSARQFPNYSSELNVNALLLGDSALYLCASSLNTDTQYFGPGTRLTVL.

CDR3 sequence: CASSLHYEQYF. As DNA, the CDR3 is TGTGCCAGCAGCCTACACTACGAGCAGTACTTC. The gene calls are TRBV7-8 and TRBJ2-7; D not certain. Germline lookup yields CDR1 SGHVS and CDR2 FQNEAQ. With 5 bases removed from V and 3 bases from J, the gap between germline ends came to 5 bases. CDR3 length: 11 residues.

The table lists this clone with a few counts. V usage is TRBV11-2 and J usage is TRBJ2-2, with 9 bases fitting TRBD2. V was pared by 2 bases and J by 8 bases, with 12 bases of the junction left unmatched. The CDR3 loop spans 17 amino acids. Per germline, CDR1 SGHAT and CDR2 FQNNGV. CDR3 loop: CASSLRAGGPLVGELFF. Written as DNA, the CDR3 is TGTGCCAGCAGCTTACGAGCGGGGGGCCCCTTGGTGGGGGAGCTGTTTTTT.